The rows below give T cell receptor beta chains drawn from one sample of a study of blood T cell repertoires in COVID-19. Using immunoSEQ multiplex PCR, the repertoire was profiled, and TCRdb retains in-frame clones only, with some absent. The top ten clones hold 7.7% of a sample with about 170,000 clones, 80% to 90% of them seen once. Specimen: peripheral blood. The receptors originated from a man aged 40-50 years who had recovered from COVID-19. CDR3s include the opening cysteine and the closing phenylalanine or tryptophan. The order of the fields is J gene, D gene, V gene, clone size, CDR3 protein, CDR3 DNA. The D gene is left open where the match is weak. Clone sizes are given selectively: once, few, many, or a class where the clone is expanded.

j_call: TRBJ1-4
d_call: NA
v_call: TRBV28
clone_size: NA
cdr3_aa: CASSFWTTSKTEKLFF
cdr3_nt: TGTGCCAGCAGTTTTTGGACAACCTCCAAGACTGAAAAACTGTTTTTT

j_call: TRBJ1-4
d_call: TRBD1
v_call: TRBV11-2
clone_size: NA
cdr3_aa: CASSTGQGNEKLFF
cdr3_nt: TGTGCCAGCAGTACGGGACAGGGTAATGAAAAACTGTTTTTT

j_call: TRBJ1-5
d_call: NA
v_call: TRBV6-6
clone_size: NA
cdr3_aa: CASSRDGQNSNQPQHF
cdr3_nt: TGTGCCAGCAGTCGGGACGGACAAAATAGCAATCAGCCCCAGCATTTT

j_call: TRBJ2-3
d_call: NA
v_call: TRBV2
clone_size: NA
cdr3_aa: CATKRGSTDTQYF
cdr3_nt: TGTGCCACCAAACGGGGGTCCACAGATACGCAGTATTTT

j_call: TRBJ1-2
d_call: NA
v_call: TRBV12-3/TRBV12-4
clone_size: NA
cdr3_aa: CASSFLGEGSYTF
cdr3_nt: TGTGCCAGCAGTTTTCTGGGGGAGGGGAGCTACACCTTC

j_call: TRBJ2-7
d_call: NA
v_call: TRBV27
clone_size: NA
cdr3_aa: CASSLSSPNEQYF
cdr3_nt: TGTGCCAGCAGTTTGAGTAGCCCTAACGAGCAGTACTTC

j_call: TRBJ2-5
d_call: NA
v_call: TRBV6-5
clone_size: NA
cdr3_aa: CASATERDQETQYF
cdr3_nt: TGTGCCAGCGCGACAGAGCGGGACCAAGAGACCCAGTACTTC

j_call: TRBJ2-1
d_call: NA
v_call: TRBV11-2
clone_size: NA
cdr3_aa: CASSSTSNYNEQFF
cdr3_nt: TGTGCCAGCAGCTCGACTAGTAACTACAATGAGCAGTTCTTC

j_call: TRBJ2-5
d_call: NA
v_call: TRBV9
clone_size: NA
cdr3_aa: CASSAGGDWGETQYF
cdr3_nt: TGTGCCAGCAGCGCTGGAGGGGATTGGGGAGAGACCCAGTACTTC

j_call: TRBJ2-2
d_call: NA
v_call: TRBV3-1/TRBV3-2
clone_size: NA
cdr3_aa: CASVQGSGELFF
cdr3_nt: TGTGCCAGCGTACAGGGTTCCGGGGAGCTGTTTTTT

j_call: TRBJ1-4
d_call: NA
v_call: TRBV18
clone_size: NA
cdr3_aa: CASSPQAEKLFF
cdr3_nt: TGTGCCAGCTCGCCTCAGGCCGAAAAACTGTTTTTT

j_call: TRBJ2-7
d_call: NA
v_call: TRBV20-1
clone_size: NA
cdr3_aa: CSVCDSLSYEQYF
cdr3_nt: TGCAGTGTTTGTGATAGTCTCTCCTACGAGCAGTACTTC

j_call: TRBJ1-2
d_call: NA
v_call: TRBV2
clone_size: NA
cdr3_aa: CASRADGSYGYTF
cdr3_nt: TGTGCCAGCAGAGCGGACGGAAGCTATGGCTACACCTTC

j_call: TRBJ2-7
d_call: NA
v_call: TRBV2
clone_size: NA
cdr3_aa: CASEAGLYEQYF
cdr3_nt: TGTGCCAGCGAGGCCGGATTATACGAGCAGTACTTC

j_call: TRBJ2-1
d_call: NA
v_call: TRBV5-7
clone_size: NA
cdr3_aa: CASSFVRGGSYNEQFF
cdr3_nt: TGTGCCAGCAGCTTTGTGCGGGGAGGCTCCTACAATGAGCAGTTCTTC

j_call: TRBJ2-5
d_call: TRBD1
v_call: TRBV7-2
clone_size: NA
cdr3_aa: CASSLTGGGGAETQYF
cdr3_nt: TGTGCCAGCAGCTTAACAGGGGGAGGTGGAGCAGAGACCCAGTACTTC

j_call: TRBJ1-2
d_call: NA
v_call: TRBV29-1
clone_size: NA
cdr3_aa: CSVEVWTEYGYTF
cdr3_nt: TGCAGCGTTGAAGTCTGGACAGAGTATGGCTACACCTTC

j_call: TRBJ2-1
d_call: TRBD1
v_call: TRBV6-2/TRBV6-3
clone_size: NA
cdr3_aa: CASSRGTDYNEQFF
cdr3_nt: TGTGCCAGCAGTAGGGGGACAGACTACAATGAGCAGTTCTTC

j_call: TRBJ1-1
d_call: NA
v_call: TRBV6-5
clone_size: NA
cdr3_aa: CANSADFATEAFF
cdr3_nt: TGTGCCAACTCGGCGGACTTTGCGACTGAAGCTTTCTTT

j_call: TRBJ1-4
d_call: TRBD1
v_call: TRBV28
clone_size: NA
cdr3_aa: CASSSRTGVLEKLFF
cdr3_nt: TGTGCCAGCAGTTCAAGGACAGGGGTCCTTGAAAAACTGTTTTTT

j_call: TRBJ2-3
d_call: TRBD2
v_call: TRBV11-3
clone_size: NA
cdr3_aa: CASSIGTSGNTDTQYF
cdr3_nt: TGTGCCAGCAGCATTGGGACTAGCGGGAACACAGATACGCAGTATTTT

j_call: TRBJ1-2
d_call: NA
v_call: TRBV12-3/TRBV12-4
clone_size: NA
cdr3_aa: CASSLAGANGYTF
cdr3_nt: TGTGCCAGCAGTTTAGCAGGGGCAAATGGCTACACCTTC

j_call: TRBJ2-7
d_call: NA
v_call: TRBV11-2
clone_size: NA
cdr3_aa: CASSLGQGFYEQYF
cdr3_nt: TGTGCCAGCAGCTTAGGTCAGGGTTTCTACGAGCAGTACTTC

j_call: TRBJ1-4
d_call: TRBD1
v_call: TRBV7-2
clone_size: NA
cdr3_aa: CASSLSTGGREKLFF
cdr3_nt: TGTGCCAGCAGCTTGTCGACAGGGGGCCGTGAAAAACTGTTTTTT

j_call: TRBJ2-3
d_call: NA
v_call: TRBV6-6
clone_size: once
cdr3_aa: CASSYGGRTFTDTQYF
cdr3_nt: TGTGCCAGCAGTTATGGAGGGAGAACATTCACAGATACGCAGTATTTT

j_call: TRBJ2-5
d_call: NA
v_call: TRBV7-7
clone_size: NA
cdr3_aa: CASSLSYGGGVETQYF
cdr3_nt: TGTGCTAGCAGCTTATCCTATGGGGGCGGTGTAGAGACCCAGTACTTC

j_call: TRBJ2-1
d_call: TRBD2
v_call: TRBV6-6
clone_size: NA
cdr3_aa: CASTAGGSYNEQFF
cdr3_nt: TGTGCCAGCACGGCGGGGGGATCCTACAATGAGCAGTTCTTC

j_call: TRBJ2-2
d_call: NA
v_call: TRBV7-9
clone_size: NA
cdr3_aa: CGSLGPLITGELFF
cdr3_nt: TGTGGGAGCTTGGGTCCCCTAATAACCGGGGAGCTGTTTTTT

j_call: TRBJ2-2
d_call: NA
v_call: TRBV4-1
clone_size: few
cdr3_aa: CASSQPGGPNTGELFF
cdr3_nt: TGCGCCAGCAGCCAGCCCGGGGGGCCGAACACCGGGGAGCTGTTTTTT

j_call: TRBJ1-1
d_call: NA
v_call: TRBV15
clone_size: NA
cdr3_aa: CATSRGEDRLTFKAFF
cdr3_nt: TGTGCCACCAGCAGAGGGGAAGACAGGCTGACCTTCAAAGCTTTCTTT